The source of this T cell receptor (beta chain) is a study of blood T cell repertoires in COVID-19. Study-wide background: There were acute and convalescent COVID-19 samples, and they came from the United States, Italy and Spain. T cells, B-cell-depleted T cells, or PBMCs supplied cDNA or gDNA.

In germline, CDR1 is SGHNT, CDR2 YENEEA. The CDR3 loop spans 15 amino acids. After removal of 5 bases from V and 3 bases from J, the junction contained 7 bases not matched to a gene. The method was immunoSEQ multiplex PCR; TCRdb's version includes in-frame clones alone and lacks a portion of them. Here the sample spans some 400,000 clones, roughly 86% being singletons. The receptor comes from a human donor in a cohort sampled during active COVID-19. The material sequenced was peripheral blood. V and J are TRBV11-3 and TRBJ2-1; 7 positions agree with TRBD2. CDR3: CASSGRSGDYNEQFF. CDR3 DNA: TGTGCCAGCAGCGGACGAAGCGGGGACTACAATGAGCAGTTCTTC.